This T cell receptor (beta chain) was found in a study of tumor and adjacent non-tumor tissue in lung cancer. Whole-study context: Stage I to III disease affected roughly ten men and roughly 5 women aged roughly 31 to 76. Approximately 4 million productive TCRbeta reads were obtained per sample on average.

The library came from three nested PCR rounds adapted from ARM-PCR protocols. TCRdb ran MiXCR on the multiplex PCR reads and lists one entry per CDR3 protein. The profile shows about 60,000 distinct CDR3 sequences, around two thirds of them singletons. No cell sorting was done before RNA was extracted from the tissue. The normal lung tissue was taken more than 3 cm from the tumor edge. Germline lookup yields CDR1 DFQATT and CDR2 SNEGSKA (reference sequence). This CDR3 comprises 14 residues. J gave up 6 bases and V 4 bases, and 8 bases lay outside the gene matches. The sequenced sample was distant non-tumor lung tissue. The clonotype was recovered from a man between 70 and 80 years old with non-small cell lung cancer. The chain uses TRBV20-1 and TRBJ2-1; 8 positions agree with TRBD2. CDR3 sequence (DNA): TGCAGTGCTACAACGGGGGGGCTCGGCAATGAGCAGTTCTTC. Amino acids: CSATTGGLGNEQFF.